Below are 5 T cell receptor beta chains sequenced from a single sample in a study of CD8+CD57+ T cells in acquired aplastic anemia. Profiling that covered TCR beta VDJ and CDR3 relied on genomic DNA as its template. One entry per CDR3 protein, called by TCRdb with MiXCR from the reads. Among 100,000 to 150,000 distinct CDR3 sequences listed, 48% were seen once. The source material was sorted CD4+, CD8+, or CD8+CD57+ T cells (not recorded which) from PBMCs. All receptors derive from a human donor in good health, serving as a control.

The chain uses TRBV24-1 and TRBJ2-1; 7 bases align to TRBD2. Germline lookup yields CDR1 KGHDR and CDR2 SFDVKD. The CDR3 has 14 residues. The trim removed 6 bases at V and 7 bases at J, leaving 8 bases unmatched. The CDR3 loop reads CATSRSGAGNEQFF. CDR3 in DNA: TGTGCCACCAGTAGAAGCGGGGCTGGGAATGAGCAGTTCTTC.

In the case of this clonotype: This could be a read error, since a much larger clone is one nucleotide away. The genes are TRBV4-3 and TRBJ1-1; tentative D call: TRBD1 (5 bases). Germline CDR1 and CDR2: LGHNA and YSLEER. The CDR3 covers 16 residues. The chain's CDR3 is CASSHPSRVKDTGAFF. In nucleotides, the CDR3 is TGCGCCAGCAGCCATCCGTCGAGGGTTAAGGACACTGGAGCTTTCTTT.

The CDR3 region has the DNA TGTGCCAGCAGCCGAAGACCCGGTTTTGTAAACTCTGGGGCCAACGTCCTGACTTTC. This gives the protein CASSRRPGFVNSGANVLTF. This rearrangement joins TRBV3-1 to TRBJ2-6; D gene uncertain. Between the trimmed V and J ends, which lost 4 bases and 0 bases, there was a span of 19 bases. CDR3 size: 19 residues. Germline assignment: CDR1 LGHDT and CDR2 YNNKEL (reference sequence).

This clonotype appeared many times. This chain connects TRBV7-9 to TRBJ1-5; no firm D call. Germline V gives CDR1 SEHNR, CDR2 FQNEAQ (reference sequence). The CDR3 covers 15 residues. Between the trimmed V and J ends, which lost 1 base and 2 bases, there was a span of 9 bases. The CDR3 nucleotides read TGTGCCAGCAGCTTAGATCGGGCCGGCAATCAGCCCCAGCATTTT. Protein sequence: CASSLDRAGNQPQHF.

This chain connects TRBV19 to TRBJ1-1, with 8 bases that match TRBD1. The CDR3 runs to 13 residues. CDR1 and CDR2 from the germline V gene are LNHDA and SQIVND (reference sequence). V shed 8 bases, J shed 5 bases, and the junction held 7 bases outside the gene matches. The CDR3 sequence: CASSQGAQTEAFF. CDR3 nucleotide sequence: TGTGCCAGTTCCCAGGGGGCGCAGACTGAAGCTTTCTTT.